The rows below give T cell receptor beta chains drawn from one sample of a study of T-cell reconstitution after alpha-beta-depleted transplantation in children. Each CDR3 protein gets one entry after TCRdb re-called the PCR reads with MiXCR. The sample contains 330,000 or so distinct CDR3 sequences, 9.5% to 13% of which appear only once. Source: PBMCs, taken before TCRalphabeta/CD19-depleted stem cell transplant. The receptors come from a boy less than two years old with acute myeloid leukemia, due to receive a stem cell transplant. Each CDR3 is given with its conserved first and last residue. D genes are given only for firm matches. Clone sizes are given selectively: once, few, many, or a class where the clone is expanded.

j_call,d_call,clone_size,v_call,cdr3_nt,cdr3_aa
TRBJ2-2,NA,many,TRBV20-1,TGCAGTGCTAGAGCAGCCGGGGAGCTGTTTTTT,CSARAAGELFF
TRBJ2-7,NA,many,TRBV7-8,TGTGCCAGCAGCTTAGGACAGCTTACCTACGAGCAGTACTTC,CASSLGQLTYEQYF
TRBJ2-1,TRBD2,many,TRBV20-1,TGCAGTGCTAGAGATCCTGGACTAGCGACGTACAATGAGCAGTTCTTC,CSARDPGLATYNEQFF
TRBJ2-7,NA,NA,TRBV24-1,TGTGCCACCAGTGATTTGAGGTCCCGCGTATTCCCGGGGTACTACGAGCAGTACTTC,CATSDLRSRVFPGYYEQYF
TRBJ2-1,TRBD2,NA,TRBV4-1,TGCGCCAGCAGCCAACCCCCCCGGGGGGGCGGGACACACAATGAGCAGTTCTTC,CASSQPPRGGGTHNEQFF
TRBJ2-7,NA,many,TRBV6-5,TGTGCCAGCAGTTACCGTGGCAGAGGCTACGAGCAGTACTTC,CASSYRGRGYEQYF
TRBJ2-4,TRBD1,many,TRBV24-1,TGTGCCACCAGTGAAGGGACAGGGGAAAAAAACATTCAGTACTTC,CATSEGTGEKNIQYF
TRBJ2-1,NA,many,TRBV20-1,TGCAGTGCTAGAGCACCGACTGAGCAGTTCTTC,CSARAPTEQFF
TRBJ2-6,TRBD1,many,TRBV28,TGTGCCAGCAGGCACAGGGGGTCTGGGGCCAACGTCCTGACTTTC,CASRHRGSGANVLTF
TRBJ2-7,NA,NA,TRBV7-2,TGTGCCAGCAGCTTAATTCCGGCGAGGCCCCCCTCCTACGAGCAGTACTTC,CASSLIPARPPSYEQYF
TRBJ2-7,NA,once,TRBV4-3,TGCGCCGGCAGCCAAGATAGGGGGTCCCTCTACGAGCAGTACTTC,CAGSQDRGSLYEQYF
TRBJ2-7,TRBD1,many,TRBV7-9,TGTGCCAGCAGCTTCCAGGGTGCAGGGGGCTACGAGCAGTACTTC,CASSFQGAGGYEQYF
TRBJ2-1,NA,many,TRBV5-6,TGTGCCAGCAGGCAGGGCCGACTAACCTCCTACAATGAGCAGTTCTTC,CASRQGRLTSYNEQFF
TRBJ2-7,NA,many,TRBV11-2,TGTGCCAGCAGCTTAACAGGTGGGGACGAGCAGTACTTC,CASSLTGGDEQYF
TRBJ2-5,NA,many,TRBV12-3/TRBV12-4,TGTGCCAGCAGTTTTCATCTTGGGGGTGGAGAGACCCAGTACTTC,CASSFHLGGGETQYF
TRBJ2-5,TRBD1,many,TRBV7-9,TGTGCCAGCAGCTCTACCTCCGGGACAGGGTCCCAAGAGACCCAGTACTTC,CASSSTSGTGSQETQYF
TRBJ2-7,TRBD2,many,TRBV27,TGTGCCAGCAGCCTTCTAGCGGGAGGGCCATCCTACGAGCAGTACTTC,CASSLLAGGPSYEQYF
TRBJ1-2,TRBD1,NA,TRBV3-1,TGTGCCAGCAGCCAGGAACAGGGGTACTATGGCTACACCTTC,CASSQEQGYYGYTF
TRBJ2-1,NA,NA,TRBV29-1,TGCAGCGTTAACAGGGACTACAATGAGCAGTTCTTC,CSVNRDYNEQFF
TRBJ2-5,NA,few,TRBV3-1,TGTGCCAGCAGCCAAAAGGTCGAGACCCAGTACTTC,CASSQKVETQYF
TRBJ2-2,NA,many,TRBV14,TGTGCCAGCAGCCAAGCCAGGGGCCGGACCGGGGAGCTGTTTTTT,CASSQARGRTGELFF
TRBJ2-7,TRBD1,few,TRBV15,TGTGCCACCAGCAGGGGGGGGACAGGGGGGAACGAGCAGTACTTC,CATSRGGTGGNEQYF
TRBJ2-1,NA,NA,TRBV12-3/TRBV12-4,TGTGCCAGCAGCCCCGGGACGGGGGAGTACAATGAGCAGATCTTC,CASSPGTGEYNEQIF
TRBJ2-3,NA,few,TRBV21-1,TGTGCCAGCAGCAAAAAGTTAGCGGGAAGCGACGAGCATACGCAGTATTTT,CASSKKLAGSDEHTQYF
TRBJ2-7,NA,NA,TRBV6-2/TRBV6-3,TGTGCCAGCAGTCCCCCGAGACCGCTAACCTACGAGCAGTACTTC,CASSPPRPLTYEQYF
TRBJ2-2,NA,many,TRBV25-1,TGTGCCAGCACCCAACGCAGCCTATCCGGGGAGCTGTTTTTT,CASTQRSLSGELFF
TRBJ2-5,NA,many,TRBV7-3,TGTGCCAGCAGCTCCCACGGGGGCCAAGAGACCCAGTACTTC,CASSSHGGQETQYF
TRBJ2-2,TRBD1,many,TRBV29-1,TGCAGCGTAGGAGCCGGGACAGGGGTCCCGAACACCGGGGAGCTGTTTTTT,CSVGAGTGVPNTGELFF
TRBJ2-2,NA,many,TRBV12-1,TGTGCCAGCAGCCCCCAAAGACAGCCCACCGGGGAGCTGTTTTTT,CASSPQRQPTGELFF
TRBJ2-3,TRBD1,many,TRBV7-9,TGTGCCAGCAGCTTAGCGGGGACAGGGCGCACAGATACGCAGTATTTT,CASSLAGTGRTDTQYF
TRBJ1-5,NA,few,TRBV4-3,TGCGCCAGCAGCCTGGGAGACGGACATCAGCCCCAGCATTTT,CASSLGDGHQPQHF
TRBJ1-5,TRBD1,many,TRBV20-1,TGCAGTGCTCAAGCTTCCGGGACAGGGGATCAGCCCCAGCATTTT,CSAQASGTGDQPQHF
TRBJ1-6,NA,few,TRBV20-1,TGCAGTGCTAGAGGTGGGGGGGGTGATTCACCCCTCCACTTT,CSARGGGGDSPLHF